The 18 T cell receptor beta chains reported below all come from one sample, sequenced in a study of T cell responses to AZD1222 COVID-19 vaccine. The protocol was immunoSEQ multiplex PCR, while the TCRdb copy is restricted to in-frame clones and leaves out a portion. The sample has about 120,000 clones; around 93% are singletons. The sample here was peripheral blood, taken on day 0 of AZD1222 vaccination. The receptor set was obtained from an adult in good health.

V and J are TRBV9 and TRBJ2-1, with 7 positions matching TRBD2. The CDR3 has 15 residues. V lost 2 bases to trimming and J lost 4 bases; unmatched junction nucleotides: 6. The V gene's germline CDR1 is SGDLS and CDR2 YYNGEE. The CDR3 region is CASSVSGGGYNEQFF. The CDR3 DNA sequence: TGTGCCAGCAGCGTCTCGGGAGGTGGTTACAATGAGCAGTTCTTC.

This clone was counted only a few times. The chain joins TRBV7-8 to TRBJ2-2; no clear D gene. The CDR3 is 12 residues long. Germline values: CDR1 SGHVS, CDR2 FQNEAQ. V lost 1 base to trimming and J lost 5 bases, with 2 bases between them. CDR3 amino acids: CASSLGTGELFF. In nucleotides, the CDR3 is TGTGCCAGCAGCTTAGGTACCGGGGAGCTGTTTTTT.

The rearrangement uses TRBV27 and TRBJ1-2, with 7 nucleotides matching TRBD1. V trimming: 5 bases; J trimming: 4 bases; junction bases outside the gene matches: 13. Per the germline V gene, CDR1 is MNHEY and CDR2 is SMNVEV (reference sequence). The CDR3 loop spans 16 amino acids. CDR3 sequence: CASSGGQLPGGYGYTF. CDR3 bases: TGTGCCAGCAGTGGAGGACAGCTACCAGGGGGCTATGGCTACACCTTC.

This sequence joins TRBV4-1 and TRBJ1-1; the D gene is possibly TRBD1 (5 bases). V was shortened by 2 bases and J by 4 bases, with 11 bases between the two germline ends. Germline loops: CDR1 MGHRA, CDR2 YSYEKL. The CDR3 extends over 14 amino acids. The chain's CDR3 is CASSQTQGGTEAFF. The CDR3 DNA reads TGCGCCAGCAGCCAAACCCAGGGAGGCACTGAAGCTTTCTTT.

Note on this clone: This sample includes further DNA sequences coding for the same CDR3. The chain recombines TRBV5-1 with TRBJ1-2; TRBD1 aligns across 7 bases. This CDR3 comprises 14 residues. V lost 3 bases to trimming and J lost 4 bases; unmatched junction nucleotides: 6. The germline CDR1 and CDR2 sequences are SGHRS and YFSETQ. CDR3 sequence reads: CASSSGTASYGYTF. Here the CDR3 DNA reads TGCGCCAGCAGCTCCGGGACAGCAAGCTATGGCTACACCTTC.

CDR3 DNA: TGTGCCAGCAGTCGATACAACGAGCAGTACTTC. It specifies CASSRYNEQYF. J is TRBJ2-7 and V is TRBV28; D is unclear. The CDR3 runs to 11 residues. CDR1 is MDHEN and CDR2 is SYDVKM in the germline V gene. V was clipped by 5 bases and J by 5 bases, with 7 bases between them. Full variable domain (missing parts from reference TRBV28 and TRBJ2-7): DVKVTQSSRYLVKRTGEKVFLECVQDMDHENMFWYRQDPGLGLRLIYFSYDVKMKEKGDIPEGYSVSREKKERFSLILESASTNQTSMYLCASSRYNEQYFGPGTRLTVT.

The gene calls are TRBV7-9 and TRBJ2-5; D remains unclear. The length of the CDR3 is 14 residues. Trimming removed 0 bases at V and 4 bases at J, with 9 bases between. The germline V gene encodes CDR1 SEHNR and CDR2 FQNEAQ (reference sequence). The CDR3 sequence is CASSLARSRETQYF. As DNA, the CDR3 is TGTGCCAGCAGCTTAGCGCGGTCCCGAGAGACCCAGTACTTC.

The J gene is TRBJ1-1, the V gene TRBV28; 7 bases line up with TRBD1. Germline CDR1 reads MDHEN; CDR2 reads SYDVKM. The CDR3 loop spans 13 amino acids. V trimming: 7 bases; J trimming: 3 bases; junction bases outside the gene matches: 5. CDR3 sequence reads: CASIGQGDTEAFF. In DNA form, the CDR3 reads TGTGCCAGCATAGGGCAGGGGGACACTGAAGCTTTCTTT.

The gene calls are TRBV2 and TRBJ1-1, with TRBD1 identical over 9 bases. Losses at the gene ends were 5 bases for V and 0 bases for J; bases not matched to a gene: 4. The CDR3 loop spans 15 amino acids. From germline, CDR1 is SNHLY and CDR2 FYNNEI. CDR3 residues: CASSSGTGLNTEAFF. The CDR3, as DNA: TGTGCCAGCAGTTCCGGGACAGGGTTGAACACTGAAGCTTTCTTT.

This chain uses TRBV11-2 with TRBJ1-2, with no clear D. V was trimmed by 4 bases and J by 0 bases, leaving 12 bases between them. The germline V gene has CDR1 SGHAT and CDR2 FQNNGV. The CDR3 length is 15 residues. The CDR3 spells CASSSGQTANYGYTF. The CDR3 DNA reads as TGTGCCAGCAGCTCGGGCCAAACAGCTAACTATGGCTACACCTTC.

The V and J genes are TRBV7-6 and TRBJ2-7; 11 nucleotides agree with TRBD2. Trimming took 4 bases from V and 4 from J; bases not matched to a gene: 9. The germline V gene encodes CDR1 SGHVS and CDR2 FNYEAQ. The CDR3 length is 16 residues. CDR3 in amino acids: CASSSLTSGSRYEQYF. The CDR3 DNA sequence: TGTGCCAGCAGCTCCTTAACTAGCGGGAGTAGGTACGAGCAGTACTTC.

V gene TRBV3-1 (or the pseudogene TRBV3-2) combines with J gene TRBJ1-3; D remains unclear. This CDR3 comprises 14 residues. Germline V CDR1 and CDR2: LGHDT, YNNKEL (reference sequence). V lost 0 bases and J lost 9, with 12 bases in between. CDR3 protein: CASSQDVPGGTIYF. The CDR3 DNA follows: TGTGCCAGCAGCCAAGATGTGCCAGGAGGCACCATATATTTT.

The genes are TRBV15 and TRBJ2-7; 9 nucleotides line up with TRBD1. This CDR3 comprises 15 residues. Germline V CDR1 and CDR2: LNHNV, YYDKDF (reference sequence). V lost 3 bases and J lost 2; bases outside the gene matches: 5. CDR3 region: CATSSGTGTPYEQYF. In DNA form, the CDR3 reads TGTGCCACCAGCAGTGGGACAGGGACACCCTACGAGCAGTACTTC. Supplemented by reference TRBV15 and TRBJ2-7, the full variable domain reads DAMVIQNPRYQVTQFGKPVTLSCSQTLNHNVMYWYQQKSSQAPKLLFHYYDKDFNNEADTPDNFQSRRPNTSFCFLDIRSPGLGDTAMYLCATSSGTGTPYEQYFGPGTRLTVT.

The chain has TRBV6-6 and TRBJ1-6; 7 bases are a match to TRBD1. The CDR3 has 15 residues. From germline, CDR1 is MNHNY and CDR2 SVGAGI (reference sequence). The J segment lost 9 bases and the V segment lost 5 bases, leaving 10 bases of the junction unmatched. CDR3 protein: CASSTTGTSSSPLHF. In nucleotides, the CDR3 is TGTGCCAGCAGTACGACAGGGACTAGTAGTTCACCCCTCCACTTT.

The V call is TRBV28, the J call TRBJ2-1; D gene uncertain. The V and J ends lost 6 bases and 1 base respectively, with 13 bases between them. Germline V lookup: CDR1 MDHEN, CDR2 SYDVKM. The CDR3 length is 15 residues. CDR3 in DNA: TGTGCCAGCAGCAAGAGGTTCCTTTCCTACAATGAGCAGTTCTTC. It is translated as CASSKRFLSYNEQFF. Looking up the rest from reference TRBV28 and TRBJ2-1 gives the full variable domain: DVKVTQSSRYLVKRTGEKVFLECVQDMDHENMFWYRQDPGLGLRLIYFSYDVKMKEKGDIPEGYSVSREKKERFSLILESASTNQTSMYLCASSKRFLSYNEQFFGPGTRLTVL.

The CDR3 sequence is CASSLVGVAETQYF. CDR3 in DNA: TGTGCCAGCAGCTTAGTAGGTGTTGCGGAGACCCAGTACTTC. The chain combines TRBV7-2 with TRBJ2-5; unclear D gene. The germline V gene has CDR1 SGHTA and CDR2 FQGNSA. V lost 1 base to trimming and J lost 5 bases, with 11 bases between them. The CDR3 spans 14 residues.

The chain is built from TRBV19 and TRBJ2-7, with TRBD1 matching 11 bases. V lost 6 bases and J lost 3; bases outside the gene matches: 1. In germline, CDR1 is LNHDA, CDR2 SQIVND (reference sequence). This CDR3 is built from 13 residues. This CDR3 reads CASSGTGGYEQYF. The CDR3 DNA sequence: TGTGCCAGTAGCGGGACAGGGGGCTACGAGCAGTACTTC.

V is TRBV25-1 and J is TRBJ2-1; 12 bases are a match to TRBD2. This CDR3 contains 16 residues. The V gene end was trimmed by 5 bases and the J gene end by 8 bases; junction bases not matched to a gene: 10. The germline gives CDR1 MGHDK, CDR2 SYGVNS. The CDR3 loop is CASSRLGLAGTDEQFF. The CDR3 nucleotides are TGTGCCAGCAGTCGACTCGGACTAGCGGGGACGGATGAGCAGTTCTTC.